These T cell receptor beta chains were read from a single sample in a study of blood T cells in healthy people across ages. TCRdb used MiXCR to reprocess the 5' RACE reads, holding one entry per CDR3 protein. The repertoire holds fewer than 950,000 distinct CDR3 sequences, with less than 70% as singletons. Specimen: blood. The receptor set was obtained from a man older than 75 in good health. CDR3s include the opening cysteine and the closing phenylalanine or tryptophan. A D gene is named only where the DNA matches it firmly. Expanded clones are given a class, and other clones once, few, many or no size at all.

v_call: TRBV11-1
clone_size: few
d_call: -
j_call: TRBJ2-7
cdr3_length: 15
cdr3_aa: CASSFRGGVPNEQYF
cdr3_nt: TGTGCCAGCAGCTTCCGGGGAGGAGTTCCAAACGAGCAGTACTTC

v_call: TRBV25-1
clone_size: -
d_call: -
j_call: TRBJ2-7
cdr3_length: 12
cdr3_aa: CASSATYDEQYF
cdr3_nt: TGTGCCAGCAGTGCAACGTACGACGAGCAGTACTTC

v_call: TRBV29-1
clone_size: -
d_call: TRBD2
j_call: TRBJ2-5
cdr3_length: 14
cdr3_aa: CSVEGLAGRETQYF
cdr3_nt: TGCAGCGTTGAAGGACTAGCGGGGCGGGAGACCCAGTACTTC

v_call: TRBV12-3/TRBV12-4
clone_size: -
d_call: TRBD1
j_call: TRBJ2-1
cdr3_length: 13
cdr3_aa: CATTGGQGNEQFF
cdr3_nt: TGTGCCACCACCGGGGGACAGGGGAATGAGCAGTTCTTC

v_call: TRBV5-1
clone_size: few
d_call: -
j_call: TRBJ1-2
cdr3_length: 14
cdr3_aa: CASSLIGGTRGYTF
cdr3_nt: TGCGCCAGCAGCTTGATTGGGGGGACGAGGGGCTACACCTTC

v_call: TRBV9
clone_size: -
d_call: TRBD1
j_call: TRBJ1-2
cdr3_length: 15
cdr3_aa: CASSERTGYNYGYTF
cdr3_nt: TGTGCCAGCAGCGAGAGGACAGGGTATAACTATGGCTACACCTTC

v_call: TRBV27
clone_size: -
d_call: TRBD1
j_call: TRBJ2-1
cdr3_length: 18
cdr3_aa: CASSLRQGVGDYYNEQFF
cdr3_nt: TGTGCCAGCAGTTTAAGGCAGGGGGTAGGCGATTACTACAATGAGCAGTTCTTC

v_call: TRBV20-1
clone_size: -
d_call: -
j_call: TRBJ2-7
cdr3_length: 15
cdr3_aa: CSASGQSGYSYEQYF
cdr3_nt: TGCAGTGCTTCTGGACAGTCTGGATACTCCTACGAGCAGTACTTC

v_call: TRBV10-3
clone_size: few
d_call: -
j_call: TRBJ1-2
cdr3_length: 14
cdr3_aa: CAISEGPDLYGYTF
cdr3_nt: TGTGCCATCAGTGAGGGCCCAGACCTCTATGGCTACACCTTC

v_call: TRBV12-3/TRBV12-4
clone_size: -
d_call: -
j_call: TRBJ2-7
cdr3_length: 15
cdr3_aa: CASSSLERGYNEQYF
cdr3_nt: TGTGCCAGCAGTTCCCTAGAGAGGGGATACAATGAGCAGTACTTC

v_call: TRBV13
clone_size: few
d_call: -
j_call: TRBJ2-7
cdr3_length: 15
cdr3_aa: CASSLGATSSYEQYF
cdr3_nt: TGTGCCAGCAGCTTAGGTGCAACTAGCTCCTACGAGCAGTACTTC

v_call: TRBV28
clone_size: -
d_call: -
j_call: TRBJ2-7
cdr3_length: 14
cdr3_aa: CASSLPGGLNEQYF
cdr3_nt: TGTGCCAGCAGTTTACCCGGGGGTCTAAACGAGCAGTACTTC

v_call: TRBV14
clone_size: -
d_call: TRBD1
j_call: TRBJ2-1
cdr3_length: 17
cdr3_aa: CASSPPGQGAFHNEQFF
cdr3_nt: TGTGCCAGCAGCCCGCCGGGACAGGGGGCTTTCCACAATGAGCAGTTCTTC

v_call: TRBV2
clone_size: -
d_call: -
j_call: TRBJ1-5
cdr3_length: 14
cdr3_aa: CASTEGGPGQPQHF
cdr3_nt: TGTGCCAGCACCGAAGGGGGGCCCGGACAGCCCCAGCATTTT

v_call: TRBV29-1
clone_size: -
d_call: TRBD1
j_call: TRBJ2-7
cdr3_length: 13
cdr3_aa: CSVRDSSTYEQYF
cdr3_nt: TGCAGCGTGAGGGACAGTTCCACCTACGAGCAGTACTTC

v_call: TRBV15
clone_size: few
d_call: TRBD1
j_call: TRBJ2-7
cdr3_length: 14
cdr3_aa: CATSRDRVSYEQYF
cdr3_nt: TGTGCCACCAGCAGGGACAGGGTTTCCTACGAGCAGTACTTC

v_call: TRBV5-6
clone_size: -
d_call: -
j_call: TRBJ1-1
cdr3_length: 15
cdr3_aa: CASSFSVRVNTEAFF
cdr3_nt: TGTGCCAGCAGCTTTTCGGTAAGGGTGAACACTGAAGCTTTCTTT

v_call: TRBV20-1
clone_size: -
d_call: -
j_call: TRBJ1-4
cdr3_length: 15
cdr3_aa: CSAVSPGFGNEKLFF
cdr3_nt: TGCAGTGCTGTCTCCCCAGGGTTCGGTAATGAAAAACTGTTTTTT

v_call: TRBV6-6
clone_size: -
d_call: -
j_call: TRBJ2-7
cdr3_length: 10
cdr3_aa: CASRLGEQYF
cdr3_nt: TGTGCCAGCAGGCTAGGCGAGCAGTACTTC

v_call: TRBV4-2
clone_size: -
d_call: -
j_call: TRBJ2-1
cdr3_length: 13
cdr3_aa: CASSQVNQETQFF
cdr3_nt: TGTGCCAGCAGCCAAGTGAACCAAGAGACCCAGTTCTTC

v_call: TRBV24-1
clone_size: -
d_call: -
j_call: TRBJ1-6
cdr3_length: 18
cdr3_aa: CATSDFSAPNPYNSPLHF
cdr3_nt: TGTGCCACCAGTGATTTCTCGGCACCGAATCCCTATAATTCACCCCTCCACTTT

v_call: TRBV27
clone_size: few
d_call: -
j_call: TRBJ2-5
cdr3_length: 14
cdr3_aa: CASSKTRGGETQYF
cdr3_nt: TGTGCCAGCAGTAAAACCAGGGGCGGGGAGACCCAGTACTTC